The 31 T cell receptor beta chains given below trace back to one sample, sequenced in a study of shared clonotypes between healthy human individuals. TCRdb's table, derived via immunoSEQ multiplex PCR, lists solely in-frame clones and lacks some. The profile covers 490,000 or so clones, with over 60% appearing a single time and roughly 13% taken by the ten largest. What was sequenced was PBMCs. These receptors were taken from a woman in her thirties or forties in good health. Some clones in this sample may be carry-over from other donors' samples.

This clone was seen only once. The chain combines TRBV11-2 with TRBJ2-7, with D uncertain. Trimming pared 5 bases from V and 0 bases from J, leaving 11 bases between. CDR1 is SGHAT and CDR2 is FQNNGV in the germline V gene. This CDR3 has 14 residues. As DNA, the CDR3 is TGTGCCAGCAGCAACCACGGTATCTCCTACGAGCAGTACTTC. Amino acid sequence: CASSNHGISYEQYF.

J is TRBJ2-1 and V is TRBV5-1; D uncertain. Germline V gives CDR1 SGHRS, CDR2 YFSETQ. With 0 bases removed from V and 4 bases from J, the gap between germline ends came to 8 bases. The CDR3 is made up of 14 amino acids. The CDR3 loop reads CASSLEKPYNEQFF. The CDR3 nucleotides read TGCGCCAGCAGCTTGGAGAAACCGTACAATGAGCAGTTCTTC. Full variable domain (rest looked up from reference TRBV5-1 and TRBJ2-1): KAGVTQTPRYLIKTRGQQVTLSCSPISGHRSVSWYQQTPGQGLQFLFEYFSETQRNKGNFPGRFSGRQFSNSRSEMNVSTLELGDSALYLCASSLEKPYNEQFFGPGTRLTVL.

This sequence joins TRBV6-1 and TRBJ1-2; a weak D match, TRBD1 (5 bases). The germline gives CDR1 MNHNS, CDR2 SASEGT. The CDR3 consists of 14 residues. Deletions cut 8 bases from V and 2 bases from J, with 15 bases between. The CDR3 is CASEVRGRNYGYTF. In nucleotides, the CDR3 is TGTGCCAGCGAGGTCCGGGGACGGAACTATGGCTACACCTTC.

The V and J genes are TRBV15 and TRBJ2-2, with D unclear. The CDR3 runs 12 residues. The germline CDR1 and CDR2 sequences are LNHNV and YYDKDF (reference sequence). Trimming took 0 bases from V and 7 from J, leaving 3 bases between them. The CDR3 region has the DNA TGTGCCACCAGCAGAGACGGCGGGGAGCTGTTTTTT. Its protein product is CATSRDGGELFF. The complete variable domain, with remaining parts taken from reference TRBV15 and TRBJ2-2, reads DAMVIQNPRYQVTQFGKPVTLSCSQTLNHNVMYWYQQKSSQAPKLLFHYYDKDFNNEADTPDNFQSRRPNTSFCFLDIRSPGLGDTAMYLCATSRDGGELFFGEGSRLTVL.

V usage is TRBV11-2 and J usage is TRBJ2-7, with TRBD1 identical over 10 bases. This CDR3 has 15 amino acids. Germline trimming cut 6 bases from V and 6 bases from J; bases unmatched to any gene: 11. Looked up from germline, CDR1 is SGHAT and CDR2 is FQNNGV. CDR3 amino acids: CASRKPGQGLREQYF. CDR3 DNA: TGTGCCAGCAGAAAACCGGGACAGGGGCTACGCGAGCAGTACTTC.

The genes are TRBV9 and TRBJ2-1; no firm D call. In germline, CDR1 is SGDLS, CDR2 YYNGEE. V was pared by 0 bases and J by 5 bases, with 3 bases between. The CDR3 is made up of 12 amino acids. CDR3 loop: CASSVVNNEQFF. CDR3 nucleotides: TGTGCCAGCAGCGTAGTGAACAATGAGCAGTTCTTC.

The sample holds a few counts of this clone. CDR3 nucleotide sequence: TGTGCCAGCAGTCCCCCGGGGGGACGGGAGCAGTACTTC. Its protein is CASSPPGGREQYF. This chain uses TRBV28 with TRBJ2-7; 7 bases align to TRBD2. The trim removed 5 bases at V and 7 bases at J, leaving 8 bases unmatched. This CDR3 comprises 13 residues. Germline V gives CDR1 MDHEN, CDR2 SYDVKM. Supplemented by reference TRBV28 and TRBJ2-7, the full variable domain reads DVKVTQSSRYLVKRTGEKVFLECVQDMDHENMFWYRQDPGLGLRLIYFSYDVKMKEKGDIPEGYSVSREKKERFSLILESASTNQTSMYLCASSPPGGREQYFGPGTRLTVT.

Concerning this clone itself: This may be a read error, as it is one base from a much larger clone. Other DNA sequences in the sample encode the same CDR3. The rearrangement uses TRBV30 and TRBJ2-7; D uncertain. The CDR3 contains 15 residues. CDR1 is GTSNPN and CDR2 is SVGIG in the germline V gene (reference sequence). V lost 6 bases, J lost 5 bases, and 23 bases lay in between. The CDR3 sequence: CACDKPNRGTHEQYF. DNA of the CDR3: TGTGCCTGCGACAAACCTAACAGAGGTACCCACGAGCAGTACTTC.

The rearrangement uses TRBV28 and TRBJ2-7; 9 nucleotides agree with TRBD2. The trim removed 5 bases at V and 5 bases at J, leaving 13 bases unmatched. Germline V gene data show CDR1 as MDHEN and CDR2 as SYDVKM. This CDR3 region has 16 residues. CDR3 protein: CASSASGGLAGNEQYF. The CDR3 region has the DNA TGTGCCAGCAGTGCCTCCGGGGGGCTAGCGGGAAACGAGCAGTACTTC.

In this sample, this clone turned up a few times. This CDR3 is also generated by other DNA sequences in the sample. V usage is TRBV7-9 and J usage is TRBJ2-7, with D unresolved. Per germline, CDR1 SEHNR and CDR2 FQNEAQ (reference sequence). The CDR3 contains 12 residues. Trimming shortened V by 2 bases and J by 0 bases, and 2 bases separated the two germline ends. The CDR3 sequence is CASSLSSYEQYF. CDR3 sequence (DNA): TGTGCCAGCAGCTTAAGCTCCTACGAGCAGTACTTC.

The chain combines TRBV4-1 with TRBJ1-5; TRBD1 agrees at 10 bases. J lost 1 base, V lost 4 bases, and 1 base had no gene match. This CDR3 has 15 amino acids. Per germline, CDR1 MGHRA and CDR2 YSYEKL. The CDR3 region has the DNA TGCGCCAGCAGCCGGACAGGGGGAAGCAATCAGCCCCAGCATTTT. This encodes CASSRTGGSNQPQHF.

The table lists this clone with a few counts. This chain uses TRBV10-3 with TRBJ2-4; D not resolved. The CDR3 is 14 residues long. Trimming stripped 2 bases from V and 1 base from J, with 6 bases between. Germline V CDR1 and CDR2: ENHRY, SYGVKD. CDR3 bases: TGTGCCATCAGTGAGAGTGGGGCCAAAAACATTCAGTACTTC. This gives the protein CAISESGAKNIQYF.

In its sample, this clone was seen many times. This chain links TRBV28 with TRBJ2-6; D is ambiguous. The CDR3 extends over 16 amino acids. Trimming stripped 10 bases from V and 0 bases from J, with 16 bases between. Germline CDR1 reads MDHEN; CDR2 reads SYDVKM. The chain's CDR3 is CATTRGSHSGANVLTF. The CDR3 nucleotides read TGTGCCACCACACGAGGATCCCACTCTGGGGCCAACGTCCTGACTTTC.

The V gene is TRBV28, the J gene TRBJ2-3; D perhaps matches TRBD2 (6 bases). Germline CDR1 and CDR2: MDHEN and SYDVKM. The CDR3 is 15 amino acids. V was pared by 5 bases and J by 2 bases, with 14 bases between. This CDR3 reads CASSPGTPATDTQYF. DNA for the CDR3: TGTGCCAGCAGTCCCGGGACTCCCGCCACAGATACGCAGTATTTT.

V usage is TRBV5-1 and J usage is TRBJ2-7; TRBD2 agrees at 7 bases. This CDR3 region has 15 residues. Losses at the gene ends were 0 bases for V and 5 bases for J; bases not matched to a gene: 8. Germline-derived CDR1 and CDR2 are SGHRS and YFSETQ. CDR3 amino acids: CASSLVRGDYDEQYF. CDR3 bases: TGCGCCAGCAGCTTGGTCCGCGGGGACTACGACGAGCAGTACTTC.

V is TRBV10-2 and J is TRBJ2-1, with a weak D call TRBD2 (5 bases). The length of the CDR3 is 12 residues. Germline V gene sequence: CDR1 WSHSY, CDR2 SAAADI. Trimming took 2 bases from V and 7 from J, leaving 6 bases between them. The CDR3 spells CASSERRNEQFF. DNA of the CDR3: TGCGCCAGCAGTGAGAGGAGGAATGAGCAGTTCTTC.

The chain couples TRBV10-3 to TRBJ2-5; 9 nucleotides match TRBD2. CDR3 size: 20 residues. Germline V gives CDR1 ENHRY, CDR2 SYGVKD. After removal of 6 bases from V and 5 bases from J, the junction contained 25 bases not matched to a gene. In nucleotides, the CDR3 is TGTGCCATCAGACCGTCGGGGGCTAGCGGGACCCCGACGGGCGGGGAGACCCAGTACTTC. Its protein product is CAIRPSGASGTPTGGETQYF.

The J gene is TRBJ2-7, the V gene TRBV2; tentatively, D is TRBD1 (6 bases). V lost 4 bases to trimming and J lost 3 bases, with 10 bases between them. Looked up from germline, CDR1 is SNHLY and CDR2 is FYNNEI. The CDR3 spans 13 residues. The CDR3 nucleotides are TGTGCCAGCAGTGTTCAGGGGTTCTACGAGCAGTACTTC. Protein product: CASSVQGFYEQYF.

The V gene is TRBV28, the J gene TRBJ2-7; D not resolved. The CDR3 loop spans 12 amino acids. V was trimmed by 4 bases and J by 2 bases, leaving 6 bases between them. Germline V CDR1 and CDR2: MDHEN, SYDVKM. CDR3 amino acids: CASSWTAYEQYF. The CDR3 DNA sequence: TGTGCCAGCAGTTGGACCGCCTACGAGCAGTACTTC.

The chain carries TRBV7-2 and TRBJ2-7; the D gene is possibly TRBD2 (5 bases). Germline V CDR1 and CDR2: SGHTA, FQGNSA. CDR3 length: 13 residues. The ends were cut back, 4 bases at V and 3 bases at J, with 10 bases in the middle. This CDR3 reads CASSSSRSYEQYF. The DNA of the CDR3 is TGTGCCAGCAGCTCTAGCAGGAGCTACGAGCAGTACTTC.

The genes are TRBV7-3 and TRBJ2-6; D is possibly TRBD1 (5 bases). CDR1 is SGHTA, CDR2 FQGTGA, per germline. V was shortened by 4 bases and J by 0 bases, with 10 bases between the two germline ends. The CDR3 contains 16 residues. In DNA, the CDR3 is TGTGCCAGCAGCTACCAGGGTGTCTCTGGGGCCAACGTCCTGACTTTC. Its protein is CASSYQGVSGANVLTF.

This clone appeared a few times. The chain combines TRBV30 with TRBJ2-7; tentatively, D is TRBD1 (6 bases). V lost 3 bases and J lost 4, with 10 bases in between. Germline loops: CDR1 GTSNPN, CDR2 SVGIG (reference sequence). The CDR3 consists of 12 residues. CDR3 bases: TGTGCCTGGAGCAGGGGAGATTACGAGCAGTACTTC. Encoded protein: CAWSRGDYEQYF.

The chain joins TRBV2 to TRBJ2-2, with 11 positions matching TRBD2. This CDR3 has 16 amino acids. Germline lookup yields CDR1 SNHLY and CDR2 FYNNEI. The junction had 2 bases not matched to a gene; V was cut back by 5 bases and J by 0 bases. CDR3: CASSRLAGTNTGELFF. CDR3 DNA sequence: TGTGCCAGCAGTCGACTAGCGGGGACGAACACCGGGGAGCTGTTTTTT.

V and J are TRBV28 and TRBJ1-1; D not certain. V was trimmed by 5 bases and J by 1 base, leaving 8 bases between them. Germline CDR1 MDHEN, CDR2 SYDVKM. The CDR3 covers 13 residues. CDR3 sequence: CASSEKENTEAFF. As DNA, the CDR3 is TGTGCCAGCAGTGAGAAGGAGAACACTGAAGCTTTCTTT.

The sample holds one count of this clone. The genes are TRBV5-1 and TRBJ2-7; TRBD1 agrees at 10 bases. With 4 bases clipped from V and 3 bases from J, the junction kept 7 bases outside the gene matches. The CDR3 is 15 residues long. The germline gives CDR1 SGHRS, CDR2 YFSETQ. CDR3: CASSPDRDRGYEQYF. CDR3 coding DNA: TGCGCCAGCAGCCCGGACCGGGACAGGGGCTACGAGCAGTACTTC.

Turning to this clone: At one end the junction does not follow the germline gene, possibly because of a read error. V gene TRBV10-2 combines with J gene TRBJ2-7; D possibly corresponds to TRBD2 (6 bases). From germline, CDR1 is WSHSY and CDR2 SAAADI. The CDR3 consists of 14 residues. CDR3 in amino acids: CASSGGESSHEQYF. In DNA, the CDR3 is TGCGCCAGCAGTGGGGGGGAGTCCTCCCACGAGCAGTACTTC.

The chain employs TRBV21-1 and TRBJ1-1; no DNA check was done on the table's D call, TRBD1. TRBV21-1 is an annotated pseudogene. The CDR3 sequence is 17 residues long. The CDR3 region has the DNA TGTGCCAGCAGCAAAGAAATGAAAGGACAGGGGAACACTGAAGCTTTCTTT. It encodes CASSKEMKGQGNTEAFF.

Note on this clone: One base away lies a much larger clone, so this may be a sequencing read error. The chain couples TRBV7-2 to TRBJ1-2; 7 bases are a match to TRBD1. This CDR3 spans 13 amino acids. The germline CDR1 and CDR2 sequences are SGHTA and FQGNSA. Losses at the gene ends were 3 bases for V and 3 bases for J; bases not matched to a gene: 1. The CDR3 DNA reads TGTGCCAGCAGCTTGGACAGGTACTATGGCTACACCTTC. Translated, it gives CASSLDRYYGYTF.

The rearrangement joins TRBV10-3 to TRBJ2-7; 10 nucleotides agree with TRBD2. Germline V CDR1 and CDR2: ENHRY, SYGVKD. The CDR3 has 14 residues. The ends lost 6 bases at V and 6 bases at J; junction bases unmatched: 8. CDR3 DNA: TGTGCCATCAGGGGGGCTAGCGGGAGAGGCGAGCAGTACTTC. Its translation: CAIRGASGRGEQYF.

The V call is TRBV11-2, the J call TRBJ1-2; no definite D call. CDR1 and CDR2 from the germline V gene are SGHAT and FQNNGV. The V end was cut by 3 bases, the J end by 8 bases, with 16 bases between. This CDR3 contains 14 residues. The CDR3 is CASSFRALRAGYTF. The CDR3, as DNA: TGTGCCAGCAGCTTCCGGGCCCTCCGGGCCGGCTACACCTTC.

J is TRBJ1-2 and V is TRBV27; 10 bases agree with TRBD1. Germline V CDR1 and CDR2: MNHEY, SMNVEV (reference sequence). The CDR3 runs 14 residues. Trimming at V came to 6 bases and at J to 8 bases, leaving 9 bases not matched to a gene. The CDR3 loop is CASRETGGTRGYTF. The CDR3 DNA reads as TGTGCCAGCAGGGAGACAGGGGGCACGAGGGGCTACACCTTC.